This is a list of T cell receptor beta chains from one sample in a study of response to subunit inactivated influenza vaccine. TCRdb recomputed calls from the RT-PCR reads with MiXCR, one row per CDR3 protein. Seen here are around 760,000 distinct CDR3 sequences, approximately 15% observed once, and the top ten hold 5.5% to 8%. Sequencing used PBMCs from blood, obtained around 14 days before vaccination. The receptors were sampled from a man between 45 and 60 years old who received an inactivated influenza vaccine. The conserved cysteine and the conserved F or W are not part of the CDR3 here.

CDR3 protein: SAPKGGWDTEAF; V gene: TRBV20-1; J gene: TRBJ1-1
CDR3 protein: ASSQGGQGPYEQY; V gene: TRBV4-2; J gene: TRBJ2-7
CDR3 protein: ASSPLRGRDRGNYEQY; V gene: TRBV11-1; J gene: TRBJ2-7
CDR3 protein: ASSLEGTVNNEQF; V gene: TRBV7-2; J gene: TRBJ2-1
CDR3 protein: ASTLTSGDTDTQY; V gene: TRBV3-1; J gene: TRBJ2-3
CDR3 protein: SARYQETQY; V gene: TRBV20-1; J gene: TRBJ2-5
CDR3 protein: ASRVTSASSYEQY; V gene: TRBV7-2; J gene: TRBJ2-7
CDR3 protein: SASPVPNVIQETQY; V gene: TRBV20-1; J gene: TRBJ2-5
CDR3 protein: ASRTGVGETQY; V gene: TRBV5-6; J gene: TRBJ2-5
CDR3 protein: ASSQVFRETQY; V gene: TRBV4-1; J gene: TRBJ2-5
CDR3 protein: SQPSQDQETQY; V gene: TRBV20-1; J gene: TRBJ2-5
CDR3 protein: ASSPHPGLGNTGELF; V gene: TRBV7-9; J gene: TRBJ2-2
CDR3 protein: ASSAPGQGNYEQY; V gene: TRBV5-1; J gene: TRBJ2-7
CDR3 protein: ASSKAGLAGGSYEQY; V gene: TRBV28; J gene: TRBJ2-7